What follows are 29 T cell receptor beta chains derived from one specimen sequenced in a study of CD8+CD57+ T cells in acquired aplastic anemia (dated by TCRdb to 2017 to 2018). TCRdb lists the instrument as Illumina HiSeq 2000. Genomic DNA was used as template for profiling of TCR beta VDJ combinations and CDR3 sequences. Using fastp at Q25 and MiXCR, TCRdb reprocessed the public reads and kept productive beta chains. Rows with a matching CDR3 protein are joined into one entry that keeps the most common DNA and genes. The sample table lists some 120,000 distinct CDR3 sequences, roughly 40% of them with a count of one. The top ten clones comprise under 3% of the sample. The patients picked for sequencing were ones in whom flow cytometry had shown an expansion of CD8+CD57+ cells. Source material: sorted CD4+, CD8+, or CD8+CD57+ T cells (not recorded which) from PBMCs. The receptors were gathered from a human donor with aplastic anemia.

The CDR3, as DNA: TGTGCCATCCTCCAGGCCGGGGAGCTGTTTTTT. It codes for CAILQAGELFF. The gene calls are TRBV10-3 and TRBJ2-2; D gene uncertain. Trimming left V 8 bases short and J 6 bases short, with 7 bases between. The CDR3 is 11 residues long. CDR1 is ENHRY, CDR2 SYGVKD, per germline.

DNA for the CDR3: TGCAGCGTTGACCGGCCAGACGTGCAGGCCACGCAGTATTTT. Protein: CSVDRPDVQATQYF. This rearrangement joins TRBV29-1 to TRBJ2-3; D not resolved. This CDR3 contains 14 residues. CDR1 and CDR2 from the germline V gene are SQVTM and ANQGSEA. V lost 3 bases and J lost 9, with 19 bases in between.

This clonotype was seen at least ten times. The chain uses TRBV29-1 and TRBJ1-2, with D uncertain. CDR3 length: 11 residues. V was cut by 3 bases and J by 7 bases, with 9 bases left in between. CDR1 SQVTM and CDR2 ANQGSEA come from the germline V gene. CDR3 sequence (DNA): TGCAGCGTTGACGCCCAAGGTGGCTACACCTTC. It specifies CSVDAQGGYTF.

This clonotype was observed a few times. The chain recombines TRBV9 with TRBJ2-2; D might be TRBD2 (7 bases). The CDR3 spans 18 residues. Germline assignment: CDR1 SGDLS and CDR2 YYNGEE. V was pared by 4 bases and J by 4 bases, with 23 bases between. The CDR3 loop is CASSRGGGLFPGTGELFF. The CDR3 DNA reads as TGTGCCAGCAGCCGTGGGGGGGGGCTGTTCCCGGGCACCGGGGAGCTGTTTTTT.

The chain couples TRBV4-3 to TRBJ2-3; TRBD2 is a possible D gene (7 bases). Germline V gene lookup returns CDR1 LGHNA and CDR2 YSLEER. CDR3 length: 15 residues. The V end was cut by 2 bases, the J end by 9 bases, with 18 bases between. CDR3 sequence (DNA): TGCGCCAGCAGCCAAACGGTTTACGGCGGGGGCACGCAGTATTTT. This gives the protein CASSQTVYGGGTQYF.

The table lists this clonotype with a few counts. The chain links TRBV6-1 to TRBJ2-1, with 7 bases lining up with TRBD2. Germline V gene lookup returns CDR1 MNHNS and CDR2 SASEGT. J gave up 4 bases and V 7 bases, and 13 bases lay outside the gene matches. The CDR3 extends over 16 amino acids. CDR3 nucleotide sequence: TGTGCCAGCACCGCCCCGGGGGGAGGGGTATACAATGAGCAGTTCTTC. Amino acid sequence: CASTAPGGGVYNEQFF.

The J gene is TRBJ2-7, the V gene TRBV7-2; D gene unclear. The CDR3 covers 11 residues. V gave up 9 bases and J gave up 7 bases, with 13 bases separating them. CDR1 and CDR2 from the germline V gene are SGHTA and FQGNSA. CDR3 bases: TGTGCCAGTGTCGGTTTTGAGGAGCAGTACTTC. This translates into CASVGFEEQYF. Complete variable domain (other parts from reference TRBV7-2 and TRBJ2-7): GAGVSQSPSNKVTEKGKDVELRCDPISGHTALYWYRQSLGQGLEFLIYFQGNSAPDKSGLPSDRFSAERTGGSVSTLTIQRTQQEDSAVYLCASVGFEEQYFGPGTRLTVT.

This chain connects TRBV7-8 to TRBJ1-5; D is unclear. The CDR3 contains 13 residues. V lost 1 base and J lost 6, with 7 bases in between. CDR1 and CDR2 (germline): SGHVS, FQNEAQ. This CDR3 reads CASSLDPAQPQHF. CDR3 DNA sequence: TGTGCCAGCAGCTTAGATCCTGCTCAGCCCCAGCATTTT.

Of note for this clonotype: This may arise from a read error, as a much more abundant clone is one base away. DNA for the CDR3: TGTGCCAGCACCCGGGGTCGGGACACTGAAGCTTTCTTT. Encoded protein: CASTRGRDTEAFF. The chain carries TRBV2 and TRBJ1-1; D gene uncertain. Trimming removed 7 bases from V and 3 bases from J, with 12 bases in between. The CDR3 is 13 residues long. Germline CDR1 reads SNHLY; CDR2 reads FYNNEI.

As concerns this clonotype: Possible read error: a much larger clone is one base away. This chain joins TRBV6-1 and TRBJ1-2; no firm D call. Germline CDR1 reads MNHNS; CDR2 reads SASEGT. CDR3 size: 15 residues. The CDR3 DNA sequence: TGTGCCCGCAGTCGTCGGACCCTGCCTTTGACCGGCTACACCTTC. It codes for CARSRRTLPLTGYTF.

This clonotype occurred many times. The chain carries TRBV7-7 and TRBJ2-5; 7 nucleotides agree with TRBD2. V lost 5 bases to trimming and J lost 2 bases; unmatched junction nucleotides: 5. The V gene's germline CDR1 is SSHAT and CDR2 FNYEAQ (reference sequence). The CDR3 is 14 amino acids. This CDR3 is CASSPTSSQETQYF. As DNA, the CDR3 is TGTGCCAGCAGCCCGACTAGCAGTCAAGAGACCCAGTACTTC.

The chain uses TRBV7-8 and TRBJ1-2, with TRBD1 as a possible D gene (5 bases). Trimming took 4 bases from V and 4 from J, leaving 7 bases between them. Germline values: CDR1 SGHVS, CDR2 FQNEAQ. There are 12 residues in the CDR3. The CDR3 sequence is CASSSGSYGYTF. For the CDR3, the DNA is TGTGCCAGCAGCTCAGGGTCCTATGGCTACACCTTC.

Worth noting for this clonotype: The junction departs from germline at one end; a sequencing error may be responsible. V is TRBV12-3 or TRBV12-4 and J is TRBJ1-4; tentative D call: TRBD1 (6 bases). The CDR3 has 15 amino acids. For the CDR3, the DNA is TGTGCCAGCAGGACTACAGGGTTCGGAAAGGAGAAACTGCTTTTT. Its protein product is CASRTTGFGKEKLLF.

The sample holds many counts of this clonotype. This sequence joins TRBV9 and TRBJ1-6; TRBD1 might be the D (5 bases). This CDR3 spans 13 amino acids. CDR1 and CDR2 (germline): SGDLS, YYNGEE. V was trimmed by 0 bases and J by 9 bases, leaving 7 bases between them. The CDR3, as DNA: TGTGCCAGCAGCGTAGCCGACAGTTCACCCCTCCACTTT. Amino acids: CASSVADSSPLHF.

The rearrangement uses TRBV28 and TRBJ2-7; 9 nucleotides align to TRBD1. CDR3 length: 15 residues. Trimming at V came to 6 bases and at J to 1 base, leaving 7 bases not matched to a gene. The germline gives CDR1 MDHEN, CDR2 SYDVKM. CDR3 bases: TGTGCCAGCAGGCAAAAGGACAGGGGATCCTACGAGCAGTACTTC. Translating it yields CASRQKDRGSYEQYF.

This clonotype was counted at least ten times. This chain connects TRBV12-3 or TRBV12-4 to TRBJ2-7; the D is unclear. The CDR3 loop spans 13 amino acids. Trimming left V 3 bases short and J 4 bases short, with 10 bases between. The CDR3 region has the DNA TGTGCCAGCAGTTTCTGGGCCGGGTACGAGCAGTACTTC. It is translated as CASSFWAGYEQYF.

This clonotype came up many times. CDR3 protein: CASSMETWGGYTF. DNA of the CDR3: TGTGCCAGTAGTATGGAAACCTGGGGTGGCTACACCTTC. The chain employs TRBV19 and TRBJ1-2; no firm D call. Germline V lookup: CDR1 LNHDA, CDR2 SQIVND (reference sequence). This CDR3 has 13 amino acids. V was shortened by 3 bases and J by 7 bases, with 12 bases between the two germline ends.

The rearrangement joins TRBV24-1 to TRBJ2-3, with no clear D. There are 12 residues in the CDR3. Germline CDR1 reads KGHDR; CDR2 reads SFDVKD. Trimming removed 5 bases at V and 6 bases at J, with 8 bases between. The CDR3 is CATSGPGDTQYF. As DNA, the CDR3 is TGTGCCACCAGTGGGCCCGGGGATACGCAGTATTTT.

The sample holds a few counts of this clonotype. The V gene is TRBV9, the J gene TRBJ1-1; no clear D gene. V lost 0 bases and J 1 base, leaving 19 bases between the germline ends. This CDR3 is 18 amino acids long. Germline V gene sequence: CDR1 SGDLS, CDR2 YYNGEE. The chain's CDR3 is CASSVAGKPARQNTEAFF. The CDR3, as DNA: TGTGCCAGCAGCGTAGCAGGTAAGCCGGCACGACAGAACACTGAAGCTTTCTTT.

V and J are TRBV30 and TRBJ1-3; D ambiguous. V was clipped by 4 bases and J by 0 bases, with 4 bases between them. The CDR3 is made up of 12 amino acids. Germline lookup yields CDR1 GTSNPN and CDR2 SVGIG (reference sequence). In DNA form, the CDR3 reads TGTGCCTGGACGGCCTCTGGAAACACCATATATTTT. Its translation: CAWTASGNTIYF. The variable domain in full, with the rest retrieved from reference TRBV30 and TRBJ1-3, is SQTIHQWPATLVQPVGSPLSLECTVEGTSNPNLYWYRQAAGRGLQLLFYSVGIGQISSEVPQNLSASRPQDRQFILSSKKLLLSDSGFYLCAWTASGNTIYFGEGSWLTVV.

Many counts were recorded for this clonotype. Written as DNA, the CDR3 is TGTGCCAGCAGTGCGACGGATAACACCGGGGAGCTGTTTTTT. Its translation: CASSATDNTGELFF. The chain links TRBV2 to TRBJ2-2; D not resolved. The germline V and J ends were trimmed by 4 bases and 2 bases, with 8 bases remaining between them. The CDR3 spans 14 residues. Germline values: CDR1 SNHLY, CDR2 FYNNEI.

The V gene is TRBV7-2, the J gene TRBJ2-5; D is tentatively TRBD1 or TRBD2 (6 bases each). The CDR3 totals 14 residues. V gave up 5 bases and J gave up 5 bases, with 15 bases separating them. Per germline, CDR1 SGHTA and CDR2 FQGNSA. As DNA, the CDR3 is TGTGCCAGCAGCCCTGGAGGGGGGCCCGAGACCCAGTACTTC. Protein sequence: CASSPGGGPETQYF.

A word on this clonotype: This may stem from a read error, because a much larger clone lies one nucleotide away. The V and J genes are TRBV2 and TRBJ2-2, with 8 bases lining up with TRBD1. V trimming: 8 bases; J trimming: 3 bases; junction bases outside the gene matches: 11. This CDR3 spans 16 amino acids. Germline V gene lookup returns CDR1 SNHLY and CDR2 FYNNEI. The CDR3 loop reads CASRYTGGSYTGELFF. The CDR3 DNA follows: TGTGCCAGCCGCTACACAGGGGGATCGTACACCGGGGAGCTGTTTTTT.

This clonotype occurred many times. The chain is built from TRBV19 and TRBJ1-5; 7 bases match TRBD1. Germline V gene sequence: CDR1 LNHDA, CDR2 SQIVND (reference sequence). CDR3 length: 15 residues. V was pared by 8 bases and J by 0 bases, with 7 bases of the junction left unmatched. The CDR3 here is CASHERGHSNQPQHF. CDR3 DNA sequence: TGTGCCAGTCATGAGAGGGGGCATAGCAATCAGCCCCAGCATTTT.

In this sample, this clonotype turned up many times. A single base separates this from a much larger clone, so it may be a read error. This chain connects TRBV6-1 to TRBJ1-1; 9 bases are a match to TRBD1. This CDR3 has 13 residues. Germline CDR1 MNHNS, CDR2 SASEGT. V lost 5 bases to trimming and J lost 3 bases; unmatched junction nucleotides: 1. The CDR3 sequence is CASSRQGDTEAFF. For the CDR3, the DNA is TGTGCCAGCAGTCGACAGGGGGACACTGAAGCTTTCTTT.

Worth noting for this clonotype: In this CDR3 the conserved last residue, phenylalanine or tryptophan, is missing, so a read error is likely. V gene TRBV19 combines with J gene TRBJ2-5; D not certain. The CDR3 totals 13 residues. The V and J ends lost 3 bases and 5 bases respectively, with 10 bases between them. The germline V gene encodes CDR1 LNHDA and CDR2 SQIVND (reference sequence). The CDR3 DNA reads as TGTGCCAGTAGTATCTCAGTTCGGGAGACCCAGTACTCC. It is translated as CASSISVRETQYS.

The V and J genes are TRBV7-9 and TRBJ1-2; TRBD1 matches 8 bases. Germline CDR1 reads SEHNR; CDR2 reads FQNEAQ (reference sequence). CDR3 size: 13 residues. V lost 6 bases and J lost 3; bases outside the gene matches: 3. DNA of the CDR3: TGTGCCAGCAGTGCAGGGGGCCACTATGGCTACACCTTC. Translation: CASSAGGHYGYTF.

This clonotype has more than one count but fewer than ten. The chain links TRBV11-1 to TRBJ2-1; D is possibly TRBD2 (11 bases). CDR3 length: 22 amino acids. Trimming pared 0 bases from V and 0 bases from J, leaving 27 bases between. The germline CDR1 and CDR2 sequences are SGHAT and FQDESV (reference sequence). CDR3 protein: CASSLALGQGTSGFSSYNEQFF. The CDR3 DNA reads as TGTGCCAGCAGCTTAGCGCTGGGACAGGGGACTAGCGGTTTTAGCTCCTACAATGAGCAGTTCTTC.

The chain employs TRBV6-5 and TRBJ2-7; possibly TRBD2 for D (6 bases). Trimming shortened V by 4 bases and J by 2 bases, and 21 bases separated the two germline ends. Germline CDR1 reads MNHEY; CDR2 reads SVGAGI. There are 17 residues in the CDR3. The CDR3 region has the DNA TGTGCCAGCAGTTGGGATTTTGGGACCCGGGGGACCTACGAGCAGTACTTC. Translated: CASSWDFGTRGTYEQYF.